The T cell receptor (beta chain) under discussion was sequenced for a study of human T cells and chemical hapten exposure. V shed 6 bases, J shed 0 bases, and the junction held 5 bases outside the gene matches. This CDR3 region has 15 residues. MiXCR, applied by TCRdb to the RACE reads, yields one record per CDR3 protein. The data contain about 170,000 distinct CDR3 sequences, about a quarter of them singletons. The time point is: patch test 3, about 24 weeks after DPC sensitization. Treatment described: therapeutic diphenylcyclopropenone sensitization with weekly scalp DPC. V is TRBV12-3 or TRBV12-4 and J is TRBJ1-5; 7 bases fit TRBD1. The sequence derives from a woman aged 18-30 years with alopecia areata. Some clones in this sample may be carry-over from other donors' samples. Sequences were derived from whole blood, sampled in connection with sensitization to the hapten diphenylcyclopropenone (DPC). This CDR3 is CASRGTVLSNQPQHF. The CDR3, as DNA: TGTGCCAGCAGAGGGACAGTCCTTAGCAATCAGCCCCAGCATTTT.